The clone carrying this T cell receptor beta chain was counted a single time. Antigen unknown. This sample was taken from a study of identifying expanded T cells in peripheral blood. This CDR3 spans 15 amino acids. The V and J ends lost 0 bases and 3 bases respectively, with 11 bases between them. From germline, CDR1 is MGHRA and CDR2 YSYEKL. General study results and limits: Technical replicates showed about 1.1 changed clones; two weeks roughly 15; four weeks 19. Clone count variance between roughly 2-week samples rose with total template count.

Produced via immunoSEQ multiplex PCR; TCRdb's table is partial and in-frame only. This sample yields about 94,000 clones, of which over 75% are seen a single time; approximately 5% belongs to the top ten. The gene calls are TRBV4-1 and TRBJ1-2; D gene ambiguous. The source of this sequence is a person aged 18 to 75 in good health. The source material was blood. The CDR3: CASSQDYGQDYGYTF. CDR3 nucleotide sequence: TGCGCCAGCAGCCAAGATTATGGGCAGGACTATGGCTACACCTTC.